The rows below give T cell receptor beta chains drawn from one sample of a study of T cells after posttransplantation cyclophosphamide. Libraries were prepared by immunoSEQ multiplex PCR; TCRdb keeps only in-frame clonotypes and omits some of them. The specimen has about 9,100 clones, none found just once. Source: PBMCs, taken less than 370 days after allogeneic stem cell transplant with posttransplant cyclophosphamide. The source of these receptors is a male patient between 45 and 60 years old who received an allogeneic stem cell transplant from a related donor and was CMV-positive. Some T cells may have come from the graft donor. The CDR3 runs from the conserved cysteine through the conserved F or W. The order of the fields is clone size, J gene, V gene, D gene, CDR3 DNA, CDR3 protein. A D gene is named only where the DNA matches it firmly. Rows may omit the clone size; those that give it use once, few, many or a size class.

clone_size: NA; j_call: TRBJ2-7; v_call: TRBV29-1; d_call: TRBD2; cdr3_nt: TGCAGCGTTGAAACGCTAGCGGGAGGCTTCGAGCAGTACTTC; cdr3_aa: CSVETLAGGFEQYF
clone_size: many; j_call: TRBJ1-5; v_call: TRBV19; d_call: TRBD1; cdr3_nt: TGTGCCAGTAGTACCGGGACAGAAACTCCCCAGCATTTT; cdr3_aa: CASSTGTETPQHF
clone_size: many; j_call: TRBJ1-4; v_call: TRBV27; d_call: NA; cdr3_nt: TGTGCCAGCAGTTTTGGCCATGGGGCGACTAATGAAAAACTGTTTTTT; cdr3_aa: CASSFGHGATNEKLFF
clone_size: many; j_call: TRBJ2-1; v_call: TRBV12-5; d_call: TRBD2; cdr3_nt: TGTGCTAGTGGCACGGGGGGGGCCTACAATGAGCAGTTCTTC; cdr3_aa: CASGTGGAYNEQFF
clone_size: many; j_call: TRBJ2-1; v_call: TRBV5-6; d_call: NA; cdr3_nt: TGTGCCAGCAGCTTGGGGGATCCCAGGGGCGGTGAGCAGTTCTTC; cdr3_aa: CASSLGDPRGGEQFF
clone_size: many; j_call: TRBJ1-2; v_call: TRBV6-5; d_call: NA; cdr3_nt: TGTGCCAGCAGTGCCCCCCATGGAGGAAACTATGGCTACACCTTC; cdr3_aa: CASSAPHGGNYGYTF
clone_size: few; j_call: TRBJ2-3; v_call: TRBV9; d_call: TRBD2; cdr3_nt: TGTGCCAGCAGCGTAGCTACGTTGGGGGGGGGCACAGATACGCAGTATTTT; cdr3_aa: CASSVATLGGGTDTQYF
clone_size: many; j_call: TRBJ2-3; v_call: TRBV9; d_call: TRBD2; cdr3_nt: TGTGCCAGCAGCATAGCGGGGGGGCCACGCACAGATACGCAGTATTTT; cdr3_aa: CASSIAGGPRTDTQYF
clone_size: few; j_call: TRBJ1-6; v_call: TRBV6-5; d_call: TRBD1; cdr3_nt: TGTGCCAGCAGTGAGACAGGGGAAAATTCACCCCTCCACTTT; cdr3_aa: CASSETGENSPLHF
clone_size: many; j_call: TRBJ2-3; v_call: TRBV29-1; d_call: NA; cdr3_nt: TGCAGCGGGAGGGAATGGGGAACTAGCACAGATACGCAGTATTTT; cdr3_aa: CSGREWGTSTDTQYF
clone_size: many; j_call: TRBJ2-1; v_call: TRBV21-1; d_call: NA; cdr3_nt: TGTGCCAGCAGCAAAGCCCACCCCCCAGGGCCCAACTACAATGAGCAGTTCTTC; cdr3_aa: CASSKAHPPGPNYNEQFF
clone_size: few; j_call: TRBJ2-1; v_call: TRBV5-8; d_call: TRBD2; cdr3_nt: TGTGCCAGCAGCTCGGGGACTAGCGGGGGTAATGAGCAGTTCTTC; cdr3_aa: CASSSGTSGGNEQFF
clone_size: few; j_call: TRBJ2-7; v_call: TRBV15; d_call: NA; cdr3_nt: TGTGCCACCAGCAGAGTGCCCTTTAGTGGGAGTACCTACGAGCAGTACTTC; cdr3_aa: CATSRVPFSGSTYEQYF
clone_size: many; j_call: TRBJ1-3; v_call: TRBV19; d_call: TRBD1; cdr3_nt: TGTGCCAGTAAAATCAAGGGACAGCTGGGAAACACCATATATTTT; cdr3_aa: CASKIKGQLGNTIYF
clone_size: many; j_call: TRBJ2-3; v_call: TRBV21-1; d_call: NA; cdr3_nt: TGTGGGACATTCAAGGATACGCAGTATTTT; cdr3_aa: CGTFKDTQYF
clone_size: many; j_call: TRBJ1-1; v_call: TRBV30; d_call: NA; cdr3_nt: TGTGCCTGGGCGGGGGCCCTGAACACTGAAGCTTTCTTT; cdr3_aa: CAWAGALNTEAFF
clone_size: NA; j_call: TRBJ2-7; v_call: TRBV9; d_call: NA; cdr3_nt: TGTGCCAGCAGCGTACAGGATGATACCTCCTACGAGCAGTACTTC; cdr3_aa: CASSVQDDTSYEQYF
clone_size: many; j_call: TRBJ2-5; v_call: TRBV6-1; d_call: NA; cdr3_nt: TGTGCCAGCAGTGCGGCAGGGGAGACCCAGTACTTC; cdr3_aa: CASSAAGETQYF
clone_size: NA; j_call: TRBJ1-5; v_call: TRBV27; d_call: TRBD1; cdr3_nt: TGTGCCAGCAGCCCCTATGAACAGGGGAATCAGCCCCAGCATTTT; cdr3_aa: CASSPYEQGNQPQHF
clone_size: medium-sized; j_call: TRBJ1-1; v_call: TRBV28; d_call: NA; cdr3_nt: TGTGCCAGCAGTTTTAGAGGCCCCGGCACTGAAGCTTTCTTT; cdr3_aa: CASSFRGPGTEAFF
clone_size: few; j_call: TRBJ2-7; v_call: TRBV7-2; d_call: NA; cdr3_nt: TGTGCCAGCAGCCACATCCGGGGAAAGTACGAGCAGTACTTC; cdr3_aa: CASSHIRGKYEQYF
clone_size: many; j_call: TRBJ2-3; v_call: TRBV7-9; d_call: NA; cdr3_nt: TGTGCCAGCAGCCCTGAGCGGATCCTCACAGATACGCAGTATTTT; cdr3_aa: CASSPERILTDTQYF
clone_size: many; j_call: TRBJ2-5; v_call: TRBV19; d_call: TRBD1; cdr3_nt: TGTGCCAGTAGTCTGGACAGGGACCAAGAGACCCAGTACTTC; cdr3_aa: CASSLDRDQETQYF
clone_size: many; j_call: TRBJ2-5; v_call: TRBV5-4; d_call: TRBD2; cdr3_nt: TGTGCCAGCAGCTTAGTGGCGGGAGGCCCGAGGGAGACCCAGTACTTC; cdr3_aa: CASSLVAGGPRETQYF
clone_size: many; j_call: TRBJ1-5; v_call: TRBV7-8; d_call: NA; cdr3_nt: TGTGCCAGCAGCTTAGATCTCGGAGGGATGGGCAATCAGCCCCAGCATTTT; cdr3_aa: CASSLDLGGMGNQPQHF
clone_size: many; j_call: TRBJ2-1; v_call: TRBV14; d_call: TRBD1; cdr3_nt: TGTGCCAGCAGCCACCGAGGGACAGGGGGCGATGAGCAGTTCTTC; cdr3_aa: CASSHRGTGGDEQFF
clone_size: many; j_call: TRBJ2-5; v_call: TRBV18; d_call: NA; cdr3_nt: TGTGCCAGCTCACCTGCGGCGCAAGAGACCCAGTACTTC; cdr3_aa: CASSPAAQETQYF
clone_size: many; j_call: TRBJ1-5; v_call: TRBV5-1; d_call: NA; cdr3_nt: TGCGCCAGCAGCTTGGGCACAGGAAATCAGCCCCAGCATTTT; cdr3_aa: CASSLGTGNQPQHF
clone_size: many; j_call: TRBJ1-5; v_call: TRBV18; d_call: NA; cdr3_nt: TGTGCCAGCTCTCCCCCGTATAGCAATCAGCCCCAGCATTTT; cdr3_aa: CASSPPYSNQPQHF
clone_size: many; j_call: TRBJ1-5; v_call: TRBV6-5; d_call: NA; cdr3_nt: TGTGCCAGCAGACCCCAGGGGTATAGCAATCAGCCCCAGCATTTT; cdr3_aa: CASRPQGYSNQPQHF
clone_size: many; j_call: TRBJ2-1; v_call: TRBV2; d_call: TRBD2; cdr3_nt: TGTGCCAGCGGGGGGGTTTACAATGAGCAGTTCTTC; cdr3_aa: CASGGVYNEQFF
clone_size: medium-sized; j_call: TRBJ2-2; v_call: TRBV2; d_call: TRBD1; cdr3_nt: TGTGCCAGCGACAGGGATCTTGCCGGGGAGCTGTTTTTT; cdr3_aa: CASDRDLAGELFF
clone_size: many; j_call: TRBJ1-2; v_call: TRBV5-4; d_call: TRBD1; cdr3_nt: TGTGCCAGCAGCAAAGGGGACAGGGAGGCCTATGGCTACACCTTC; cdr3_aa: CASSKGDREAYGYTF
clone_size: many; j_call: TRBJ1-2; v_call: TRBV5-1; d_call: NA; cdr3_nt: TGCGCCAGCAGCTTGGGACAGACCGGCGGATCGGGCTACACCTTC; cdr3_aa: CASSLGQTGGSGYTF
clone_size: many; j_call: TRBJ2-3; v_call: TRBV6-1; d_call: NA; cdr3_nt: TGTGCCAGCAGTGAACTCAAGCGGGGCACAGATACGCAGTATTTT; cdr3_aa: CASSELKRGTDTQYF
clone_size: many; j_call: TRBJ2-7; v_call: TRBV11-3; d_call: TRBD1; cdr3_nt: TGTGCCAGCAGCGTCGGGACAGGGCAAGGTTACGAGCAGTACTTC; cdr3_aa: CASSVGTGQGYEQYF
clone_size: many; j_call: TRBJ1-2; v_call: TRBV18; d_call: TRBD1; cdr3_nt: TGTGCCAGCTCACTCCGACAGGGGAACTATGGCTACACCTTC; cdr3_aa: CASSLRQGNYGYTF
clone_size: many; j_call: TRBJ2-3; v_call: TRBV14; d_call: TRBD2; cdr3_nt: TGTGCCAGCCACACTAGCGGAGGAGATACGCAGTATTTT; cdr3_aa: CASHTSGGDTQYF
clone_size: many; j_call: TRBJ2-7; v_call: TRBV13; d_call: TRBD1; cdr3_nt: TGTGCCAGCAGCTTAGGAGGAGGACAGGGGTCCAGCGAGCAGTACTTC; cdr3_aa: CASSLGGGQGSSEQYF
clone_size: NA; j_call: TRBJ2-5; v_call: TRBV9; d_call: TRBD1; cdr3_nt: TGTGCCAGCAGCGTAGGGACAGGGGGCGCGGAGACCCAGTACTTC; cdr3_aa: CASSVGTGGAETQYF
clone_size: many; j_call: TRBJ2-1; v_call: TRBV7-2; d_call: TRBD2; cdr3_nt: TGTGCCAGCAGCCGACTAGCGGGGGGACTCGAGCAGTTCTTC; cdr3_aa: CASSRLAGGLEQFF
clone_size: many; j_call: TRBJ2-3; v_call: TRBV5-1; d_call: TRBD2; cdr3_nt: TGCGCCAGCAGCTTGGGCGGGGGGGCTGATACGCAGTATTTT; cdr3_aa: CASSLGGGADTQYF
clone_size: many; j_call: TRBJ1-3; v_call: TRBV7-8; d_call: TRBD1; cdr3_nt: TGTGCCAGCAGCCCCTGGGACAGGGGGCCAGTAAACACCATATATTTT; cdr3_aa: CASSPWDRGPVNTIYF
clone_size: many; j_call: TRBJ1-5; v_call: TRBV5-1; d_call: NA; cdr3_nt: TGCGCCAGCAGTCCTCGTCCGGATCAGCCCCAGCATTTT; cdr3_aa: CASSPRPDQPQHF
clone_size: many; j_call: TRBJ2-3; v_call: TRBV7-6; d_call: NA; cdr3_nt: TGTGCCAGCAGCTTATATGCGGATACGCAGTATTTT; cdr3_aa: CASSLYADTQYF
clone_size: many; j_call: TRBJ2-5; v_call: TRBV5-5; d_call: TRBD2; cdr3_nt: TGTGCCAGCAGCTTGGGTGGACTAGCGGGCGAGACCCAGTACTTC; cdr3_aa: CASSLGGLAGETQYF